Sequencing of this T cell receptor beta chain was carried out in a study of control samples from healthy donors and cancer patients. V shed 0 bases and J 4 bases; nucleotides not matched to a gene: 7. Looked up from germline, CDR1 is LNHNV and CDR2 is YYDKDF (reference sequence). The length of the CDR3 is 16 residues. Using immunoSEQ multiplex PCR, the repertoire was profiled, and TCRdb retains in-frame clones only, with some absent. The repertoire includes under 200,000 clones, around 92% of them detected once, and about 1.6% sits in the top ten. This TCR came from a woman aged 30 to 39 in good health. The chain carries TRBV15 and TRBJ2-5, with 8 nucleotides matching TRBD1. The source material was blood. CDR3 sequence (DNA): TGTGCCACCAGCAGAGATCTAGGGGACAGGCGAGAGACCCAGTACTTC. As protein: CATSRDLGDRRETQYF.